The source of this T cell receptor (beta chain) is a study of blood T cell repertoires in COVID-19 (TCRdb year 2020). Turning to the overall study: Collaborator samples came from the United States, Italy and Spain and covered acute and convalescent phases of COVID-19. HLA class I and class II types, where available, came from metadata supplied by the sample provider rather than from assay-based typing. The samples were drawn from the first 160 participants of the ongoing ImmuneRACE study and from 1,254 subjects provided by 6 global collaborators. Subjects who had been exposed to COVID-19, were actively infected with it, or had recovered from it provided the deeply sampled blood TCRbeta repertoires that made up the dataset. The prospective study material was composed of cDNA or gDNA derived from T cells, B-cell-depleted T cells, or PBMCs. The repertoires were released in a freely available public database meant as a resource for research on the immune response to SARS-CoV-2. A de-identified subject ID, COVID-19 status, age in years and sex were almost always included in the sample metadata. Results the study describes overall, beyond this receptor: The quantity of clinical and demographic metadata differed by source and by participant and was supplied without curation.

This clone has only a few counts. What this receptor recognizes is not known. No base qualities exist here, and no much larger clone lies one base off it. V is clipped by 9 bases and J by 4 bases, and the sequence between their germline boundaries is 10 bases long. The CDR3 measures 13 amino acids from cysteine to phenylalanine. The DNA shown is the 39-base CDR3, in frame from base 1. The CDR1 and CDR2 encoded by the germline V gene (reference sequence) are SEHNR and FQNEAQ. TCRbeta CDR3 regions were amplified from genomic DNA by means of the immunoSEQ Assay, a bias-controlled multiplex PCR. The published analysis was carried out like this. Within the assay, amplification of reference gene primers was used to estimate how many nucleated cells each sample contained. To quantify the absolute abundance of each unique TCRbeta CDR3 rearrangement, sequence reads were collapsed and filtered. For each sample, productive Simpson clonality was calculated by taking the square root of Simpson's diversity index across productive rearrangements. TCRdb retrieved this table from immuneACCESS and kept in-frame rearrangements only. Not all clones are present; in checked studies, unresolved V genes account for under half, and no reason is known for the remainder. V and J calls and clone size are as listed in that table; D and trimming were resolved from the DNA. Across this sample there are tens of thousands of clones, with roughly 83% seen only once. The top ten hold 28% of the sample.

Collaborating institutions collected whole blood in K2EDTA tubes following their own protocols. For TCRbeta analysis, collaborators shipped samples as frozen whole blood, isolated PBMCs, or DNA extracted from either of those sample types. This receptor was taken from a man in his 70s with acute or convalescent COVID-19. The receptor chain draws on TRBV7-9 and TRBJ2-6; matching of 6 bases hints at TRBD2 as the D gene. Source material: peripheral blood. The nucleotide sequence is TGTGCCAGGGAGGGATCCGGGGCCAACGTCCTGACTTTC. Translated, it gives CAREGSGANVLTF. The full variable domain, completed from the reference TRBV7-9 and TRBJ2-6 proteins outside the CDR3, reads DTGVSQNPRHKITKRGQNVTFRCDPISEHNRLYWYRQTLGQGPEFLTYFQNEAQLEKSRLLSDRFSAERPKGSFSTLEIQRTEQGDSAMYLCAREGSGANVLTFGAGSRLTVL.